What follows is one T cell receptor (beta chain) and its context. The data were obtained in a study of shared clonotypes between healthy human individuals. V was cut by 5 bases and J by 6 bases, with 11 bases left in between. The CDR3 extends over 13 amino acids. Germline CDR1 MNHNS, CDR2 SASEGT. This table comes from immunoSEQ multiplex PCR, and its TCRdb copy is limited to in-frame clones, with some not included. The data show around 2.5 million clones, more than 85% seen once. This TCR came from a man between 18 and 35 years old in good health. Some clones in this sample may be carry-over from other donors' samples. The specimen was naive CD4+ T cells from PBMCs. Subset meaning: CD45RA+ positively selected. The chain couples TRBV6-1 to TRBJ1-5; tentatively, D is TRBD1 (6 bases). DNA for the CDR3: TGTGCCAGCAGTATACAGGGTGGTCAGCCCCAGCATTTT. Its protein is CASSIQGGQPQHF.